A selection of T cell receptor beta chains follows, all from one sample in a study of vaccination effects on CD4 cells after COVID-19. No cognate antigen is known for these TCRs. Generated by immunoSEQ multiplex PCR, the TCRdb table keeps only in-frame clones and is missing some. The sample holds 40,000 to 50,000 clones; 65% to 70% are singletons and the top ten take under 40%. The material was CD4+ T cells from PBMCs cultured with a peptide pool, obtained before COVID-19 vaccination. The receptors originated from a human donor who had a prior SARS-CoV-2 infection. CDR3s include the opening cysteine and the closing phenylalanine or tryptophan. Clone size is shown for a subset of rows, as once, few, many or a class of expanded clone.

size	V	J	CDR3
once	TRBV12-3/TRBV12-4	TRBJ2-5	CASSFYSGETQYF
-	TRBV4-3	TRBJ2-7	CASSQDFGTKIYEQYF
-	TRBV5-4	TRBJ2-3	CASSSPTSGGLTDTQYF
-	TRBV7-6	TRBJ2-3	CASSFGTVTSTDTQYF
-	TRBV19	TRBJ1-6	CASSSDWESSPLHF
-	TRBV4-3	TRBJ1-6	CASSQNRQDNSPLHF
-	TRBV30	TRBJ2-3	CAWSKERQGTDTQYF
-	TRBV18	TRBJ1-1	CASSQTDMNTEAFF
-	TRBV11-2	TRBJ2-1	CASTTGLRGGSYNEQFF
-	TRBV7-2	TRBJ2-5	CASTLGGSSRETQYF
-	TRBV11-3	TRBJ2-2	CASTRYGQGLGTGELFF
-	TRBV2	TRBJ1-2	CASTKGQGIFYGYTF
-	TRBV5-1	TRBJ2-7	CASSFGPTPAEQYF
-	TRBV9	TRBJ2-1	CASTSGPQAREQFF
-	TRBV7-9	TRBJ2-7	CASSSGSAAWEQYF